This T cell receptor beta chain was found in a study of neurological immune-mediated disorders. The wider study: Of the multiple sclerosis patients, approximately 34 in total, some 30 were relapsing-remitting and 3 were secondary progressive.

Study results and caveats: The multiple sclerosis repertoire cluster had no association with any clinical or MRI feature.

This clonotype was seen repeatedly, ten times or more. Its antigen is undetermined. An end of the junction does not agree with germline; a read error may underlie this. A 10-nucleotide random UMI tagged transcripts in template-switch 5'RACE cDNA synthesis. TCRdb reprocessed the 5' RACE reads with MiXCR, giving one entry per CDR3 protein. The sample records around 70,000 distinct CDR3 sequences, less than 5.5% being singletons. The CDR3 totals 10 residues. Germline V gene data show CDR1 as ENHRY and CDR2 as SYGVKD. The chain employs TRBV10-3 and TRBJ2-7; 11 bases match TRBD1. Sequencing was performed on PBMCs. This TCR derives from a woman in her thirties with multiple sclerosis. The CDR3 DNA is TGTGCCATCAGTTGGGGACAGGGGGGATTC. Its translation is CAISWGQGGF.